Presented here are 10 T cell receptor beta chains from one specimen sequenced in a study of blood T cell repertoires in COVID-19. TCRdb's copy holds only in-frame clones and misses some; the assay was immunoSEQ multiplex PCR. This table has some 250,000 clones, around 86% appearing once. Sequencing input: peripheral blood. These receptors came from a woman aged 30 to 39 who had recovered from COVID-19.

V usage is TRBV12-5 and J usage is TRBJ2-1; 15 nucleotides match TRBD2. This CDR3 contains 17 residues. V lost 4 bases, J lost 6 bases, and 7 bases stayed unmatched. CDR1 LGHNT and CDR2 FRNRAP come from the germline V gene. This CDR3 reads CASGWGLAGGPGNEQFF. In DNA, the CDR3 is TGTGCTAGTGGTTGGGGACTAGCGGGGGGACCAGGCAATGAGCAGTTCTTC.

V and J are TRBV2 and TRBJ1-1, with D perhaps TRBD1 (6 bases). The V gene's germline CDR1 is SNHLY and CDR2 FYNNEI. CDR3 length equals 16 residues. V was pared by 2 bases and J by 0 bases, with 13 bases between. In DNA form, the CDR3 reads TGTGCCAGCAGTGAAATATGGGGGCCCATGAACACTGAAGCTTTCTTT. It encodes CASSEIWGPMNTEAFF.

The J gene is TRBJ2-2, the V gene TRBV5-1; 7 positions agree with TRBD1. This CDR3 is built from 14 residues. J was trimmed by 0 bases and V by 8 bases; bases with no gene match: 4. Germline CDR1 reads SGHRS; CDR2 reads YFSETQ. The CDR3 DNA sequence: TGCGCCAGTTTCGGACAGGCGAACACCGGGGAGCTGTTTTTT. Amino acid sequence: CASFGQANTGELFF.

The chain recombines TRBV7-9 with TRBJ2-6, with D perhaps matching TRBD1 (5 bases). The CDR3 runs to 16 residues. Germline V lookup: CDR1 SEHNR, CDR2 FQNEAQ (reference sequence). Trimming left V 5 bases short and J 4 bases short, with 15 bases between. CDR3 sequence (DNA): TGTGCCAGCAGCCATTTTGGGGCCTCGGGGGCCAACGTCCTGACTTTC. Encoded protein: CASSHFGASGANVLTF.

The rearrangement links TRBV5-6 to TRBJ1-1; D is unresolved. Between the trimmed V and J ends, which lost 4 bases and 1 base, there was a span of 8 bases. Germline CDR1 and CDR2: SGHDT and YYEEEE. The CDR3 consists of 13 residues. Here the CDR3 reads CASSLGGNTEAFF. The DNA of the CDR3 is TGTGCCAGCAGCCTTGGCGGGAACACTGAAGCTTTCTTT.

This chain links TRBV5-1 with TRBJ2-4; 7 positions agree with TRBD1. The CDR3 consists of 18 residues. The V and J ends lost 4 bases and 0 bases, in that order; junction bases with no gene match: 13. Germline V gene sequence: CDR1 SGHRS, CDR2 YFSETQ. The CDR3 nucleotides are TGCGCCAGCAGCGCCAGTCCAGGGGGAGTCGTAGCCAAAAACATTCAGTACTTC. This gives the protein CASSASPGGVVAKNIQYF.

The genes are TRBV3-1 (or the pseudogene TRBV3-2) and TRBJ1-6; 7 nucleotides align to TRBD1. The V and J ends lost 1 base and 9 bases, in that order; junction bases with no gene match: 9. This CDR3 has 16 residues. CDR1 and CDR2 from the germline V gene are LGHDT and YNNKEL (reference sequence). Here the CDR3 reads CASSQGATGFTSPLHF. The CDR3 bases are TGTGCCAGCAGCCAAGGGGCGACAGGGTTTACTTCACCCCTCCACTTT.

The table lists this clone with a count of one. The J gene is TRBJ2-7, the V gene TRBV18; D is possibly TRBD2 (5 bases). CDR1 and CDR2 (germline): KGHSH, LQKENI. Trimming took 3 bases from V and 5 from J, leaving 11 bases between them. The CDR3 is made up of 13 amino acids. Here the CDR3 DNA reads TGTGCCAGCTCACCCTCCGAGGGAAACGAGCAGTACTTC. Amino acids: CASSPSEGNEQYF.

This clone showed up just a few times. J is TRBJ1-2 and V is TRBV5-4; the match to TRBD1 covers 9 bases. Germline V lookup: CDR1 SGHNT, CDR2 YYREEE (reference sequence). V lost 6 bases to trimming and J lost 3 bases; unmatched junction nucleotides: 6. The CDR3 contains 14 residues. The CDR3 nucleotides read TGTGCCAGCACCCTACGACAGGGGGACTATGGCTACACCTTC. This gives the protein CASTLRQGDYGYTF.

This chain links TRBV27 with TRBJ1-4; TRBD1 is a possible D gene (6 bases). CDR1 is MNHEY and CDR2 is SMNVEV in the germline V gene (reference sequence). V lost 5 bases and J 2 bases, leaving 12 bases between the germline ends. The CDR3 has 15 residues. CDR3 in amino acids: CASSLQGITNEKLFF. In nucleotides, the CDR3 is TGTGCCAGCAGTCTCCAGGGGATCACTAATGAAAAACTGTTTTTT.